A single sample gave rise to the 13 T cell receptor beta chains below, sequenced in a study of T-cell reconstitution after alpha-beta-depleted transplantation in children. This sample's TCRbeta library carried unique molecular identifier barcodes. TCRdb recomputed calls from the PCR reads with MiXCR, one row per CDR3 protein. This table holds under 850,000 distinct CDR3 sequences, about 12% found once. The sample was PBMCs, taken before TCRalphabeta/CD19-depleted stem cell transplant. These receptors were taken from a girl aged 2-10 years with congenital amegakaryocytic thrombocytopenia, due to receive a stem cell transplant.

The chain carries TRBV10-2 and TRBJ2-1; 11 bases are a match to TRBD2. Looked up from germline, CDR1 is WSHSY and CDR2 is SAAADI. V trimming: 0 bases; J trimming: 4 bases; junction bases outside the gene matches: 11. The CDR3 has 19 amino acids. The CDR3 region is CASSESSRPLAGDYNEQFF. The CDR3 DNA sequence: TGCGCCAGCAGTGAGTCGAGCCGACCACTAGCGGGAGATTACAATGAGCAGTTCTTC.

This clonotype was counted at least ten times. In DNA form, the CDR3 reads TGTGCCAGCAGCTCCGGACAGGCCAGCTACAATGAGCAGTTCTTC. Protein product: CASSSGQASYNEQFF. This sequence joins TRBV28 and TRBJ2-1; TRBD1 matches 7 bases. J lost 3 bases, V lost 6 bases, and 8 bases had no gene match. The CDR3 extends over 15 amino acids. CDR1 MDHEN and CDR2 SYDVKM come from the germline V gene.

This chain uses TRBV20-1 with TRBJ2-7, with 8 bases lining up with TRBD1. The germline CDR1 and CDR2 sequences are DFQATT and SNEGSKA (reference sequence). The CDR3 is 13 amino acids. V lost 6 bases to trimming and J lost 3 bases; unmatched junction nucleotides: 7. CDR3 protein: CSARTGTNYEQYF. In DNA, the CDR3 is TGCAGTGCCAGGACAGGGACAAACTACGAGCAGTACTTC.

The genes are TRBV2 and TRBJ2-1; 11 bases are a match to TRBD2. The germline V gene has CDR1 SNHLY and CDR2 FYNNEI. The junction had 7 bases not matched to a gene; V was cut back by 7 bases and J by 8 bases. The CDR3 extends over 14 amino acids. The CDR3 DNA reads as TGTGCCAGCAACCCTGGGGGACTAGCGGATGAGCAGTTCTTC. Amino acids: CASNPGGLADEQFF.

This chain links TRBV20-1 with TRBJ2-7; 7 positions match TRBD2. Germline CDR1 reads DFQATT; CDR2 reads SNEGSKA (reference sequence). Trimming removed 3 bases from V and 7 bases from J; junction bases left unmatched: 12. This CDR3 is built from 14 residues. CDR3 in DNA: TGCAGTGCTAGGGCGATTAGCGGGTCTGGTGAGCAGTACTTC. It codes for CSARAISGSGEQYF.

This clonotype was recorded many times. The rearrangement links TRBV20-1 to TRBJ1-1, with D perhaps TRBD1 (5 bases). With 5 bases removed from V and 10 bases from J, the gap between germline ends came to 14 bases. Per the germline V gene, CDR1 is DFQATT and CDR2 is SNEGSKA (reference sequence). The CDR3 totals 11 residues. This CDR3 is CSARDPVGAFF. CDR3 in DNA: TGCAGTGCTCGGGACCCCGTCGGAGCTTTCTTT.

This chain joins TRBV12-3 or TRBV12-4 and TRBJ2-1, with a tentative D call TRBD2 (6 bases). Between the trimmed V and J ends, which lost 4 bases and 9 bases, there was a span of 13 bases. CDR3 size: 13 residues. The CDR3 sequence: CASSSPGEREQFF. DNA for the CDR3: TGTGCCAGCAGTTCCCCGGGAGAACGTGAGCAGTTCTTC.

The rearrangement uses TRBV7-2 and TRBJ2-1; D uncertain. V shed 0 bases and J shed 12 bases, with 9 bases lying between them. This CDR3 has 12 amino acids. CDR1 and CDR2 (germline): SGHTA, FQGNSA. Written as DNA, the CDR3 is TGTGCCAGCAGCTTAGCTGGCTTTGTGCAGTTCTTC. This encodes CASSLAGFVQFF.

The table lists this clonotype with many counts. The V and J genes are TRBV20-1 and TRBJ1-5; no reliable D call. V was pared by 7 bases and J by 4 bases, with 17 bases between. Germline loops: CDR1 DFQATT, CDR2 SNEGSKA (reference sequence). This CDR3 is 14 amino acids long. In nucleotides, the CDR3 is TGCAGTGTTAGGAGGGCAGGCCCTAATCAGCCCCAGCATTTT. Protein sequence: CSVRRAGPNQPQHF.

The chain employs TRBV12-3 or TRBV12-4 and TRBJ1-2; D is possibly TRBD1 (5 bases). Trimming stripped 5 bases from V and 5 bases from J, with 18 bases between. This CDR3 is built from 15 residues. The CDR3 bases are TGTGCCAGCAGTCCAGGGAGCCCACTATTATATGGCTACACCTTC. This translates into CASSPGSPLLYGYTF.

Many counts were recorded for this clonotype. The chain's CDR3 is CAIRPNPGSYNEQFF. CDR3 sequence (DNA): TGTGCCATCAGGCCTAACCCCGGCTCCTACAATGAGCAGTTCTTC. V is TRBV10-3 and J is TRBJ2-1, with D hard to call. CDR3 length: 15 amino acids. V was trimmed by 6 bases and J by 0 bases, leaving 12 bases between them. CDR1 ENHRY and CDR2 SYGVKD come from the germline V gene.

The chain links TRBV7-7 to TRBJ2-7, with D possibly matching TRBD2 (5 bases). This CDR3 spans 13 amino acids. The germline gives CDR1 SSHAT, CDR2 FNYEAQ (reference sequence). The V gene lost 5 bases and the J gene lost 7 bases, with 15 bases spanning the gap. CDR3 sequence reads: CASSEGRSGEQYF. CDR3 sequence (DNA): TGTGCCAGCAGCGAGGGCCGTTCGGGGGAGCAGTACTTC.

In this sample, this clonotype turned up a few times. This chain joins TRBV4-1 and TRBJ2-7, with TRBD1 identical over 9 bases. Germline trimming cut 1 base from V and 3 bases from J; bases unmatched to any gene: 4. In germline, CDR1 is MGHRA, CDR2 YSYEKL. CDR3 length: 15 residues. The CDR3 DNA sequence: TGCGCCAGCAGCCAAGTCCGGGACAGGGACTACGAGCAGTACTTC. Protein sequence: CASSQVRDRDYEQYF.